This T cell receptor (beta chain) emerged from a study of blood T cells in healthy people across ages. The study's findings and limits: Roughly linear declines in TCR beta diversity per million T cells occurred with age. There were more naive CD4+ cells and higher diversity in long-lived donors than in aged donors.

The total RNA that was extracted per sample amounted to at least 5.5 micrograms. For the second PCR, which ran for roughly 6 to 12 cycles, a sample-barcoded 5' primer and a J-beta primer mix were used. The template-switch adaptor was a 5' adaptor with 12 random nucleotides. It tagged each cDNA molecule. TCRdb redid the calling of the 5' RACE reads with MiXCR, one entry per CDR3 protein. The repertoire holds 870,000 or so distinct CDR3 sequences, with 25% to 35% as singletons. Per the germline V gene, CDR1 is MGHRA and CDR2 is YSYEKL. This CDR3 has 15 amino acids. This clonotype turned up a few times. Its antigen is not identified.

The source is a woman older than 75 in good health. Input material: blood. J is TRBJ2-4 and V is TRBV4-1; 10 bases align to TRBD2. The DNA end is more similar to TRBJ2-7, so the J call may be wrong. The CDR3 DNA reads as TGCGCCAGCAGCCAAGTTTGGACTAGCGGATACGAGCAGTACTTC. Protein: CASSQVWTSGYEQYF.